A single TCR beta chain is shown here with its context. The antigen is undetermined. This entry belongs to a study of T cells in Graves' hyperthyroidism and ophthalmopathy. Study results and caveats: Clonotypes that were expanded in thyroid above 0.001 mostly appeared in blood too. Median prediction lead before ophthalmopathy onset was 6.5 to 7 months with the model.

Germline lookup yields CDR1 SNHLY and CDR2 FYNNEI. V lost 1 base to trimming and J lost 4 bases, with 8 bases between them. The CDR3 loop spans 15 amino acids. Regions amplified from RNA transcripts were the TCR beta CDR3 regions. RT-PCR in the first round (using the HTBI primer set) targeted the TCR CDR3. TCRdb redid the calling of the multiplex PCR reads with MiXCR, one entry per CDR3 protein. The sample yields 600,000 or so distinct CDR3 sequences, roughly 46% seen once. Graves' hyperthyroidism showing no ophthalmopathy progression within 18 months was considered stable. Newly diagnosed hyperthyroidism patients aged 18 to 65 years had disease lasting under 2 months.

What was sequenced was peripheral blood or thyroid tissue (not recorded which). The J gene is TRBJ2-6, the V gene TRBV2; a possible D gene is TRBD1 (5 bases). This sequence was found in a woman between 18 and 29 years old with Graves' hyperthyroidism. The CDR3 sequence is CASSEVGLGANVLTF. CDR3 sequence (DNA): TGTGCCAGCAGTGAAGTGGGGCTCGGGGCCAACGTCCTGACTTTC.